The clone carrying this T cell receptor (beta chain) was counted between two and nine times. The data derive from a study of blood T cell repertoires in COVID-19. Method: immunoSEQ multiplex PCR; TCRdb's copy keeps in-frame clones and lacks some. The sample lists about 210,000 clones; around 85% were seen once. CDR1 and CDR2 (germline): SEHNR, FQNEAQ (reference sequence). The CDR3 is 11 amino acids. The V end lost 3 bases, the J end lost 10 bases, and 7 bases lay between the germline ends. The receptor was derived from a woman aged 70-85 years with acute or convalescent COVID-19. The sequenced sample was peripheral blood. The chain combines TRBV7-9 with TRBJ2-1; D call uncertain. CDR3 region: CASSFELEQFF. The CDR3 region has the DNA TGTGCCAGCAGCTTTGAGTTGGAGCAGTTCTTC.